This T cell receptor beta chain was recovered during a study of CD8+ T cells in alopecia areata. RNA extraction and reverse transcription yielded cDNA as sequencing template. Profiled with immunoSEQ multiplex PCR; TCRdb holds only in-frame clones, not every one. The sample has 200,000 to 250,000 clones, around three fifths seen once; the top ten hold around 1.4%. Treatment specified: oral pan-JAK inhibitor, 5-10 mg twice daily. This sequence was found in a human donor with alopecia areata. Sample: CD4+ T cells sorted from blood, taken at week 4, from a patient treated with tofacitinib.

Here the CDR3 DNA reads TGCAGCGTTGCTAACGTGGGTGGCTACACCTTC. Protein sequence: CSVANVGGYTF. The chain has TRBV29-1 and TRBJ1-2; no reliable D call. Germline loops: CDR1 SQVTM, CDR2 ANQGSEA. V gave up 4 bases and J gave up 7 bases, with 10 bases separating them. This CDR3 contains 11 residues. Drawing the rest from reference TRBV29-1 and TRBJ1-2, the complete variable domain is SAVISQKPSRDICQRGTSLTIQCQVDSQVTMMFWYRQQPGQSLTLIATANQGSEATYESGFVIDKFPISRPNLTFSTLTVSNMSPEDSSIYLCSVANVGGYTFGSGTRLTVV.